This T cell receptor (beta chain) was sequenced during a study of Ad26.COV2.S vaccination and SARS-CoV-2 variants. General study points: Similar non-spike TCR breadth was observed in recipients of vaccine and of placebo. Spike-specific TCR breadth was greater in vaccine than placebo recipients. In vaccinated individuals, spike-specific CD8+ and CD4+ T cell responses reportedly displayed substantial breadth. Overall T cell responses may have been underestimated by the analyses of TCR breadth and depth.

TCRdb keeps only in-frame clones here, not all; method: immunoSEQ multiplex PCR. Among about 87,000 clones, approximately 86% were seen once, and the ten largest hold approximately 16%. A remark on this clone: The antigen is undetermined.

V was pared by 5 bases and J by 1 base, with 7 bases of the junction left unmatched. Germline CDR1 SGHVS, CDR2 FQNEAQ. This CDR3 region has 16 residues. The source of this sequence is a human donor who had recovered from COVID-19. The V and J genes are TRBV7-8 and TRBJ2-2; 7 positions agree with TRBD2. The source material was peripheral blood, sampled after recovery from COVID-19. The CDR3 region is CASSPFASGNTGELFF. DNA of the CDR3: TGTGCCAGCAGCCCTTTTGCTAGCGGGAACACCGGGGAGCTGTTTTTT.